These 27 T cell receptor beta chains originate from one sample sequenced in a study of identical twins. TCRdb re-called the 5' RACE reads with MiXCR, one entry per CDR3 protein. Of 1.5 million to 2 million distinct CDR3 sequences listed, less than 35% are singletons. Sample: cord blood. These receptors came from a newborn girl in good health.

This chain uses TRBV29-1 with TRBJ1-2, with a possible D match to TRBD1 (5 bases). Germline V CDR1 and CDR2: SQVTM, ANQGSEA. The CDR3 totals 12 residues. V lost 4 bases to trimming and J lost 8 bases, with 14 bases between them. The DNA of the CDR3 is TGCAGCGTTGGCCCTGACAGAGGCGGCTACACCTTC. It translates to CSVGPDRGGYTF. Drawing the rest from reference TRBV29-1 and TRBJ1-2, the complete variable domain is SAVISQKPSRDICQRGTSLTIQCQVDSQVTMMFWYRQQPGQSLTLIATANQGSEATYESGFVIDKFPISRPNLTFSTLTVSNMSPEDSSIYLCSVGPDRGGYTFGSGTRLTVV.

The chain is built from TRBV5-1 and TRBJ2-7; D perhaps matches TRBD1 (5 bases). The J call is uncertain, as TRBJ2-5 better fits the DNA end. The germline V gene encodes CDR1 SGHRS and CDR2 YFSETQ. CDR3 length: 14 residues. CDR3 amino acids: CASSNGAQKETQYF. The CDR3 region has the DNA TGCGCCAGCAGCAATGGGGCGCAGAAAGAGACCCAGTACTTC.

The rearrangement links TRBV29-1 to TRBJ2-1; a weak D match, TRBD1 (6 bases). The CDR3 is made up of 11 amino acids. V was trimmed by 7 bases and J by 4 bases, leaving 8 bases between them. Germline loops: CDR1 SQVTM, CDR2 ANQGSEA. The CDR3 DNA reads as TGCAGCGGGACAGAATACAATGAGCAGTTCTTC. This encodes CSGTEYNEQFF.

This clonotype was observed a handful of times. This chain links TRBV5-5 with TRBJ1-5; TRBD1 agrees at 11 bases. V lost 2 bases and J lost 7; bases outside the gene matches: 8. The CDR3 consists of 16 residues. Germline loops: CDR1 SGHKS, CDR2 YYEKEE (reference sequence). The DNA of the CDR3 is TGTGCCAGCAGCTTCCTACCGGGACAGGGGGACCAGCCCCAGCATTTT. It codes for CASSFLPGQGDQPQHF.

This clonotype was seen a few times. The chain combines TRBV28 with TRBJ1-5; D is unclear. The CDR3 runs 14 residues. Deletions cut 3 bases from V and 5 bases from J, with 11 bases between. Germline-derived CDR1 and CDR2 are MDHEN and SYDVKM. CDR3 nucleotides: TGTGCCAGCAGTTTTATAAGTGGTGATCAGCCCCAGCATTTT. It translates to CASSFISGDQPQHF.

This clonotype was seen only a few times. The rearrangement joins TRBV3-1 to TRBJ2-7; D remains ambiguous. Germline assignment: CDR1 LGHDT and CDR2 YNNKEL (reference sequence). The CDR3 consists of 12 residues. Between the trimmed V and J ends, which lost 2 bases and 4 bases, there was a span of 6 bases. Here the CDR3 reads CASSQTHYEQYF. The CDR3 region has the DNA TGTGCCAGCAGCCAAACCCATTACGAGCAGTACTTC.

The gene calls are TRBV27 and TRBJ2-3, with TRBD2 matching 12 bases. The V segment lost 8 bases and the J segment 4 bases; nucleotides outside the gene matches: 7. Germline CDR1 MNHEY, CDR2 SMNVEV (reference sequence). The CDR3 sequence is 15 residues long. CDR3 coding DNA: TGTGCCAGCGCCGCTAGCGGGAGGGTTCCAGATACGCAGTATTTT. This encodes CASAASGRVPDTQYF.

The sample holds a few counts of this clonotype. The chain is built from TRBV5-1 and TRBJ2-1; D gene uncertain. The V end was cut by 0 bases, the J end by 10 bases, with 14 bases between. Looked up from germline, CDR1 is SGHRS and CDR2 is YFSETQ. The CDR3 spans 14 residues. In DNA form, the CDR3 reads TGCGCCAGCAGCTTGGGGAGAGGTACGCGGGAGCAGTTCTTC. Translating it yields CASSLGRGTREQFF.

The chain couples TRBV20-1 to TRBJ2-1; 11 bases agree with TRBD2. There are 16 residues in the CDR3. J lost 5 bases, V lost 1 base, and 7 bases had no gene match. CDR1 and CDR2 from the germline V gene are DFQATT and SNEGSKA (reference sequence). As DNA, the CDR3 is TGCAGTGCTAGAGGTCCCGGGACTAGCGGACACAATGAGCAGTTCTTC. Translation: CSARGPGTSGHNEQFF.

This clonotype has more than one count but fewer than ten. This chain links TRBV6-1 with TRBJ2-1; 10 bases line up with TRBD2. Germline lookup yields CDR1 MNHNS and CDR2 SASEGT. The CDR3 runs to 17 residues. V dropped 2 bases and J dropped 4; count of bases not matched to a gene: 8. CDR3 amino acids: CASSEKNTAGGYNEQFF. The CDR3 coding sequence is TGTGCCAGCAGTGAAAAAAACACAGCGGGGGGGTACAATGAGCAGTTCTTC.

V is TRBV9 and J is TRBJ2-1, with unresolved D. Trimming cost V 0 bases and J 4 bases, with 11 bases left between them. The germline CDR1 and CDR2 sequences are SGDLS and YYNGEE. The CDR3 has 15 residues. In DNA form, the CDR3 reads TGTGCCAGCAGCGTAGAAGGGCTAGAATACAATGAGCAGTTCTTC. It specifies CASSVEGLEYNEQFF.

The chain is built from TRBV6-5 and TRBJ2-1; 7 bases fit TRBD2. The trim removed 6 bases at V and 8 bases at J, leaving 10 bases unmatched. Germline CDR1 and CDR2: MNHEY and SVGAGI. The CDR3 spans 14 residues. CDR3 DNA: TGTGCCAGCAGCCAACACCTTCTAGCGGATGAGCAGTTCTTC. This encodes CASSQHLLADEQFF.

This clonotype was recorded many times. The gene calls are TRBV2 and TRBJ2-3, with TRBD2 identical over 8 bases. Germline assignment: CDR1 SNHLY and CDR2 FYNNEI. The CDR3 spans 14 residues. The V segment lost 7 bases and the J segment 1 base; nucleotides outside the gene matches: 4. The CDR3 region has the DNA TGTGCCAGCACGGTAGCGGGACGCACAGATACGCAGTATTTT. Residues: CASTVAGRTDTQYF.

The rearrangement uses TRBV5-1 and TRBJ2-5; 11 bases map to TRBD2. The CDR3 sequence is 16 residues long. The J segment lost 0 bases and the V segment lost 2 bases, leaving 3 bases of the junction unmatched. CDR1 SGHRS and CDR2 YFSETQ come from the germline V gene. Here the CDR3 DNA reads TGCGCCAGCAGCTTACCGGGACTAGCGGACCAAGAGACCCAGTACTTC. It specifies CASSLPGLADQETQYF.

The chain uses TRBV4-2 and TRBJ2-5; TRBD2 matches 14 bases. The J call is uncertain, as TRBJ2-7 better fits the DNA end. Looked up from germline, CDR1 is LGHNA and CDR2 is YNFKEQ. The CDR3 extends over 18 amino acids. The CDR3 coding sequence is TGTGCCAGCAGCCAAGATACCGGGACTAGCGGGAGTCTCGACGAGCAGTACTTC. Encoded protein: CASSQDTGTSGSLDEQYF.

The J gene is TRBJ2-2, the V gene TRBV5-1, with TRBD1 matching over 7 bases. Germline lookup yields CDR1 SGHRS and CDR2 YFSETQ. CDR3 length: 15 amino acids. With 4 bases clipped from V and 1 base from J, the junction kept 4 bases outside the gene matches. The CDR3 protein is CASSPGQLNTGELFF. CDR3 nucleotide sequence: TGCGCCAGCAGCCCGGGACAGCTGAACACCGGGGAGCTGTTTTTT.

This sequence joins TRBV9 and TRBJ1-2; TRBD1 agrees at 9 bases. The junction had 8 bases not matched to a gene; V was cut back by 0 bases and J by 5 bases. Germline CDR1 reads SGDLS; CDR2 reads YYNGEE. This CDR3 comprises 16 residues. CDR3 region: CASSVGGTGIMYGYTF. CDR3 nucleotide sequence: TGTGCCAGCAGCGTAGGTGGGACAGGGATTATGTATGGCTACACCTTC.

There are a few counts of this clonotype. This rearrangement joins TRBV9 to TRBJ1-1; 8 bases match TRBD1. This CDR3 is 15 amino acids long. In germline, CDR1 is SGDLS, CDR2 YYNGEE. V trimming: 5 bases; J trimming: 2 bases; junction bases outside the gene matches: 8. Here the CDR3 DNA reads TGTGCCAGCAGTGGTTCCGACAGGGGAAACACTGAAGCTTTCTTT. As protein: CASSGSDRGNTEAFF.

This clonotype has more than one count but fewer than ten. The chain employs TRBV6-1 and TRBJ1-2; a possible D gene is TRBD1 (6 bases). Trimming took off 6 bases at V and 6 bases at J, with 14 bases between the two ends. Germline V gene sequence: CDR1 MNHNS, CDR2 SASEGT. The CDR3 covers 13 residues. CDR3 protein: CASSRQASDGYTF. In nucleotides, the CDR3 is TGTGCCAGCAGCCGACAGGCGTCGGATGGCTACACCTTC.

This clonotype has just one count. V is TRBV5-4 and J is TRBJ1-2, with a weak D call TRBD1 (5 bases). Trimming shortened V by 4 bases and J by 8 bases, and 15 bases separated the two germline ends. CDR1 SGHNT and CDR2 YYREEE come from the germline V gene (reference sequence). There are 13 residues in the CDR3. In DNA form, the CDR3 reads TGTGCCAGCAGCCCGACAGTGTCGGGGGGCTACACCTTC. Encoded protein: CASSPTVSGGYTF.

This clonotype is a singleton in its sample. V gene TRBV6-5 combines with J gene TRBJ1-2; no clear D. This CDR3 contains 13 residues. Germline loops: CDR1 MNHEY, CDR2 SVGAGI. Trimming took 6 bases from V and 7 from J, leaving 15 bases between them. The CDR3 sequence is CASSPHWAGGYTF. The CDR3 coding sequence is TGTGCCAGCAGCCCTCACTGGGCTGGTGGCTACACCTTC.

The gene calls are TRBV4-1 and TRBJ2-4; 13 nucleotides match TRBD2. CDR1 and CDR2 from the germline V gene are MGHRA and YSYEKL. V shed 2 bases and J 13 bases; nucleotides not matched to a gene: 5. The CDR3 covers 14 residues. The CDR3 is CASSQTGLAGEQYF. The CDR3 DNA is TGCGCCAGCAGCCAAACCGGACTAGCGGGGGAGCAGTACTTC.

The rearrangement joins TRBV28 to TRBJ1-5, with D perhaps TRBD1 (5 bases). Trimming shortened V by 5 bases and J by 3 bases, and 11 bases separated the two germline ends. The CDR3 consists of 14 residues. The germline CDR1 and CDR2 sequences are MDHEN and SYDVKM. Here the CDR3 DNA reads TGTGCCAGCAGTCCGGGAGGGACCAATCAGCCCCAGCATTTT. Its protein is CASSPGGTNQPQHF. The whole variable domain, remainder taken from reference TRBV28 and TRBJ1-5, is DVKVTQSSRYLVKRTGEKVFLECVQDMDHENMFWYRQDPGLGLRLIYFSYDVKMKEKGDIPEGYSVSREKKERFSLILESASTNQTSMYLCASSPGGTNQPQHFGDGTRLSIL.

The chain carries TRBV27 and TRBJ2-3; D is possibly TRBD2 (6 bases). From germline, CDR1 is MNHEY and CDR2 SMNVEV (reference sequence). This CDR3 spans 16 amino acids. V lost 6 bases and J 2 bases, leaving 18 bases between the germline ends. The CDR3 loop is CASSFYTGEATDTQYF. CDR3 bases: TGTGCCAGCAGCTTCTATACGGGAGAGGCCACAGATACGCAGTATTTT.

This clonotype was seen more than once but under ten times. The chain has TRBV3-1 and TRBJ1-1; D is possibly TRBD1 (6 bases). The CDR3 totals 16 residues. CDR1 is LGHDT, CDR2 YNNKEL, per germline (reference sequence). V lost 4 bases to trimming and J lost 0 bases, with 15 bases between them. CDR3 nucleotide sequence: TGTGCCAGCAGCCGAGCCCTAGACAGGATGAACACTGAAGCTTTCTTT. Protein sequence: CASSRALDRMNTEAFF.

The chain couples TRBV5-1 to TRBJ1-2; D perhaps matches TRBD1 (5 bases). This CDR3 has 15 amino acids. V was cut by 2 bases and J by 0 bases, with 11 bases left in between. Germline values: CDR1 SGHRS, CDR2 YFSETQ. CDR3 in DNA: TGCGCCAGCAGCTTCGGGGCGGTTTCTAACTATGGCTACACCTTC. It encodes CASSFGAVSNYGYTF. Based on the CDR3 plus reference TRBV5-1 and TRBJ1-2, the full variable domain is KAGVTQTPRYLIKTRGQQVTLSCSPISGHRSVSWYQQTPGQGLQFLFEYFSETQRNKGNFPGRFSGRQFSNSRSEMNVSTLELGDSALYLCASSFGAVSNYGYTFGSGTRLTVV.

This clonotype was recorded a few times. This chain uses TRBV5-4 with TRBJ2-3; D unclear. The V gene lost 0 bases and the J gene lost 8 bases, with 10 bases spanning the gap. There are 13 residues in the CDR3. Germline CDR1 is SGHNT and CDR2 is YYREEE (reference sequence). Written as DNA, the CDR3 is TGTGCCAGCAGCTTGGATGACTGGACTACGCAGTATTTT. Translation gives CASSLDDWTTQYF.